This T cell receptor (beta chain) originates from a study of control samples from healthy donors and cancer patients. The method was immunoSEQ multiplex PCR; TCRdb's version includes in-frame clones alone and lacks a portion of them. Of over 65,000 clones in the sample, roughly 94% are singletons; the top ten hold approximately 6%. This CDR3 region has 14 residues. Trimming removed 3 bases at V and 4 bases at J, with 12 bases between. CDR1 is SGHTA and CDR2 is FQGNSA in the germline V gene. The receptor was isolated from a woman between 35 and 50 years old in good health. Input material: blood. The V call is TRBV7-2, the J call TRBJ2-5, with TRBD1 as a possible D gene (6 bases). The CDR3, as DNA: TGTGCCAGCAGCTTTAGGTTACAGGGAGAGACCCAGTACTTC. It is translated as CASSFRLQGETQYF. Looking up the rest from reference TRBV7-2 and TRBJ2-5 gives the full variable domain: GAGVSQSPSNKVTEKGKDVELRCDPISGHTALYWYRQSLGQGLEFLIYFQGNSAPDKSGLPSDRFSAERTGGSVSTLTIQRTQQEDSAVYLCASSFRLQGETQYFGPGTRLLVL.